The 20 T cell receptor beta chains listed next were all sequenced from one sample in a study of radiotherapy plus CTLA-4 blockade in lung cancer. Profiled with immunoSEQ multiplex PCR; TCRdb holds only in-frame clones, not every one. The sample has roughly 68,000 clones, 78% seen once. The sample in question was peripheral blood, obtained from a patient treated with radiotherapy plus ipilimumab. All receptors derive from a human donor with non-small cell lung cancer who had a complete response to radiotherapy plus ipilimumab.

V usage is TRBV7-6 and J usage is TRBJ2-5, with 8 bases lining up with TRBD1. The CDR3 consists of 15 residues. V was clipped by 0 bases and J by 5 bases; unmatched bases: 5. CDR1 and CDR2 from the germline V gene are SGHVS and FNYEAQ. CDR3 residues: CASSLAVNRGETQYF. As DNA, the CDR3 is TGTGCCAGCAGCTTAGCGGTAAACAGGGGGGAGACCCAGTACTTC.

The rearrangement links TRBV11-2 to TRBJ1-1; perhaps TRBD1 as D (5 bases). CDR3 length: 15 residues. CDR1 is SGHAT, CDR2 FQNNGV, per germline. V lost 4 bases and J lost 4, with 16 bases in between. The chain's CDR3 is CASSYRYKGLTEAFF. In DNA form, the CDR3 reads TGTGCCAGCAGCTACCGATATAAGGGGCTCACTGAAGCTTTCTTT. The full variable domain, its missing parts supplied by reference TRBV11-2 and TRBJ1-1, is EAGVAQSPRYKIIEKRQSVAFWCNPISGHATLYWYQQILGQGPKLLIQFQNNGVVDDSQLPKDRFSAERLKGVDSTLKIQPAKLEDSAVYLCASSYRYKGLTEAFFGQGTRLTVV.

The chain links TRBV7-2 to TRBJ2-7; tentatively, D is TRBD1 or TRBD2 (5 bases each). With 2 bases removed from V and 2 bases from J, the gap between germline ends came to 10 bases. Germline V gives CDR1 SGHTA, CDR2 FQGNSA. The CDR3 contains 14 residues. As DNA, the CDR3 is TGTGCCAGCAGCTTAAATCGGGGACCCTACGAGCAGTACTTC. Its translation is CASSLNRGPYEQYF.

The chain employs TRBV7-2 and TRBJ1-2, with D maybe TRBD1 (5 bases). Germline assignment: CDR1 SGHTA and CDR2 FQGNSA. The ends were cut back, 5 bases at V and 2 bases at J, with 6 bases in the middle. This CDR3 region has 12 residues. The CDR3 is CASSAGNYGYTF. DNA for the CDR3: TGTGCCAGCAGCGCAGGGAACTATGGCTACACCTTC.

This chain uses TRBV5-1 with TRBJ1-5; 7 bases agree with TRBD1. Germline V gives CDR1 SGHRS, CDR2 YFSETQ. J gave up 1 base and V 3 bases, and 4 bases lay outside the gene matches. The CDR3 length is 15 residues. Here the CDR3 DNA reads TGCGCCAGCAGCTCTACAGGGGCAAGCAATCAGCCCCAGCATTTT. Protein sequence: CASSSTGASNQPQHF.

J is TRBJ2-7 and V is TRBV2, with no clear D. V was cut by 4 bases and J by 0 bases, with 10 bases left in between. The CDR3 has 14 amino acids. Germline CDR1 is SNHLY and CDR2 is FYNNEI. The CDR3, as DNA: TGTGCCAGCAGTGTCCGGACGCTCTCCTACGAGCAGTACGTC. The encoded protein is CASSVRTLSYEQYV.

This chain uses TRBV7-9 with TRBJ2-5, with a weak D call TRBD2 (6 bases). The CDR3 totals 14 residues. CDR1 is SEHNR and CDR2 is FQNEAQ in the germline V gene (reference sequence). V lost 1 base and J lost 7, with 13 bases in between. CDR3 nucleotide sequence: TGTGCCAGCAGCTTAGGAGGGACTCCGGGGACCCAGTACTTC. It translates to CASSLGGTPGTQYF.

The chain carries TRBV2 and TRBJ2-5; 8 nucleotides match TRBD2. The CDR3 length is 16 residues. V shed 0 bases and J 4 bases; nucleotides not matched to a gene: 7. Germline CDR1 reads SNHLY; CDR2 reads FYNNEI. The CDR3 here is CASSEASGRGGETQYF. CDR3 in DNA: TGTGCCAGCAGTGAAGCATCCGGGAGGGGAGGAGAGACCCAGTACTTC.

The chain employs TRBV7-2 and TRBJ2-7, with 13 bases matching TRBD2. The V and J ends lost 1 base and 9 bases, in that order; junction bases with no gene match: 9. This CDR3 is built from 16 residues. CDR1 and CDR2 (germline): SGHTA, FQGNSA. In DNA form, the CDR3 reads TGTGCCAGCAGCTTAGGGTCAGGGACTAGCGGGGCGGGGCAGTACTTC. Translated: CASSLGSGTSGAGQYF.

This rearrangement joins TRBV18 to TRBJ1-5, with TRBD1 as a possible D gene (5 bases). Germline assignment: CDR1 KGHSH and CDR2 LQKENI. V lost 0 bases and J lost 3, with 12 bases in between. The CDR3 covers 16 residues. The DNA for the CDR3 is TGTGCCAGCTCACCACCAAACAGGCCCTCCAATCAGCCCCAGCATTTT. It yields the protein CASSPPNRPSNQPQHF.

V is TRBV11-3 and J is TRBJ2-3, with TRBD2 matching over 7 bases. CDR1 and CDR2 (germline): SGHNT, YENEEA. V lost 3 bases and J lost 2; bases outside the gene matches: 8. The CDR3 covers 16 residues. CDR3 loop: CASSFSRDYYTDTQYF. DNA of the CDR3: TGTGCCAGCAGCTTTTCCCGGGACTATTACACAGATACGCAGTATTTT.

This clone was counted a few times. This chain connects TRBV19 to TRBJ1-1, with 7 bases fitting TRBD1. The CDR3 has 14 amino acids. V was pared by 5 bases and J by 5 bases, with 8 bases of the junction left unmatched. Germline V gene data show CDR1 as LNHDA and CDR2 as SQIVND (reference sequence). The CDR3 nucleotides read TGTGCCAGTAGTCCCACGACAGGGAGGACTGAAGCTTTCTTT. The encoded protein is CASSPTTGRTEAFF. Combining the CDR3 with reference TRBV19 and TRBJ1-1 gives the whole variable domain DGGITQSPKYLFRKEGQNVTLSCEQNLNHDAMYWYRQDPGQGLRLIYYSQIVNDFQKGDIAEGYSVSREKKESFPLTVTSAQKNPTAFYLCASSPTTGRTEAFFGQGTRLTVV.

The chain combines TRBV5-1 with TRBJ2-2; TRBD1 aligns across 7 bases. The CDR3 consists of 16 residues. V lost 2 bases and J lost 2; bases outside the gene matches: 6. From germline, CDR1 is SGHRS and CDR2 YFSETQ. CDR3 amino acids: CASSLTGATNTGELFF. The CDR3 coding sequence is TGCGCCAGCAGCTTAACAGGGGCCACCAACACCGGGGAGCTGTTTTTT.

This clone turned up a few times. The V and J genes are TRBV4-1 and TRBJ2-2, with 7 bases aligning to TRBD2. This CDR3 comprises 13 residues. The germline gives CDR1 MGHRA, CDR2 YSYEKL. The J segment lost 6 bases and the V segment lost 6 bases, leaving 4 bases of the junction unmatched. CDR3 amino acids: CASRPRGAGELFF. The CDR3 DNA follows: TGCGCCAGCAGACCACGGGGGGCCGGGGAGCTGTTTTTT.

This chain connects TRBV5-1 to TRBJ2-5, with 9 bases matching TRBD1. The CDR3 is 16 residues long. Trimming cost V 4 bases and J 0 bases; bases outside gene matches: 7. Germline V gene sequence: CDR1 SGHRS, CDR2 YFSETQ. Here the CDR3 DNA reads TGCGCCAGCAGCACCGGGACAGGGTACTACCAAGAGACCCAGTACTTC. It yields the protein CASSTGTGYYQETQYF.

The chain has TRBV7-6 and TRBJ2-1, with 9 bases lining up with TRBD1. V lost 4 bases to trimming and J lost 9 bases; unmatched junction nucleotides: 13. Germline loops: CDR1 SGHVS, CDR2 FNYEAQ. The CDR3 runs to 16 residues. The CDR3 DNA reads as TGTGCCAGCAGCTCCGCCTTTCGACAGGGGGGAGGTGAGCAGTTCTTC. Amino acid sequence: CASSSAFRQGGGEQFF.

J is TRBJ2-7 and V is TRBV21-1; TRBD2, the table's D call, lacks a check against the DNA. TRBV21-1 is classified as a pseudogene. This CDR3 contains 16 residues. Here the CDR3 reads CASSKSDGESSYEQYV. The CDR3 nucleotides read TGTGCCAGCAGCAAATCTGACGGGGAATCCTCCTACGAGCAGTACGTC.

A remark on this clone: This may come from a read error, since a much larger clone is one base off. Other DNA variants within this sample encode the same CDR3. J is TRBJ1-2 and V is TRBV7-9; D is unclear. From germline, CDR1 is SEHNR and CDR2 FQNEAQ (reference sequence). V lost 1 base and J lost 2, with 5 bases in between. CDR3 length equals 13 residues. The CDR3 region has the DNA TGTGCCAGCAGCTTAGGACGGAACTATGGCTACACCTTC. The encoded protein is CASSLGRNYGYTF.

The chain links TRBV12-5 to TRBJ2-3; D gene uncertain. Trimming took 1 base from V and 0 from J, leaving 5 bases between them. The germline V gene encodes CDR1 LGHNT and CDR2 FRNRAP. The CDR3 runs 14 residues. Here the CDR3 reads CASGLGSSTDTQYF. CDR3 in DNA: TGTGCTAGTGGTTTGGGGAGTAGCACAGATACGCAGTATTTT.

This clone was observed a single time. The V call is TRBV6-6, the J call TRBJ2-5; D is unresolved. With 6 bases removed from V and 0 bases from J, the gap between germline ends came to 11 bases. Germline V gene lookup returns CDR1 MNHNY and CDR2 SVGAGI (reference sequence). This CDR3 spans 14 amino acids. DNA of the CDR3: TGTGCCAGCAGCTTCACAGTGTACCAAGAGACCCAGTACTTC. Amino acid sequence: CASSFTVYQETQYF.